The rows below give T cell receptor beta chains drawn from one sample of a study of radiation and T cells in renal cell carcinoma. Method: immunoSEQ multiplex PCR; TCRdb's copy keeps in-frame clones and lacks some. The repertoire holds about 130,000 clones, with 88% as singletons. The source was blood, collected from a patient whose treatment included radiotherapy and nephrectomy. These receptors were collected from a woman between 70 and 85 years old with renal cell carcinoma. The CDR3 runs from the conserved cysteine through the conserved F or W. The D gene is left open where the match is weak. Expanded clones get a size class; other rows say once, few or many, or leave the size out.

V	D	J	size	DNA	CDR3
TRBV28	TRBD1	TRBJ1-5	-	TGTGCCAGCAGTTTTCAGGCTTTTGACAGGGGAGTAGAGCCCCAGCATTTT	CASSFQAFDRGVEPQHF
TRBV19	-	TRBJ2-2	-	TGTGCCAGTAGTGGGGGACTGAACACCGGGGAGCTGTTTTTT	CASSGGLNTGELFF
TRBV19	TRBD1	TRBJ1-1	-	TGTGCCAGTACCAGGACAGGGACCACTGAAGCTTTCTTT	CASTRTGTTEAFF
TRBV6-5	-	TRBJ1-1	once	TGTGCCAGCAGTTACGGCTTAGACCGATCCATTACTGAAGCTTTCTTT	CASSYGLDRSITEAFF
TRBV29-1	-	TRBJ1-1	few	TGCAGCGGCCTCTCCGGACGGTGGGCCACTGAAGCTTTCTTT	CSGLSGRWATEAFF
TRBV15	-	TRBJ1-4	-	TGTGCCACCAGCAGGGGGGAGGCCGGGAGGACTAATGAAAAACTGTTTTTT	CATSRGEAGRTNEKLFF
TRBV5-5	-	TRBJ2-7	once	TGTGCCAGCAGCCCGGACGGAAAAAACGCCTACGAGCAGTACTTC	CASSPDGKNAYEQYF
TRBV19	TRBD1	TRBJ1-5	-	TGTGCCAGTAACCGGGACAGGGGTCAGCCCCAGCATTTT	CASNRDRGQPQHF
TRBV29-1	-	TRBJ2-5	-	TGCAGCGTTGACAGGGGATTCGAGACCCAGTACTTC	CSVDRGFETQYF
TRBV10-3	-	TRBJ1-2	-	TGTGCCATCAGTGGGATAACTTCTACAGGGAACTATGGCTACACCTTC	CAISGITSTGNYGYTF
TRBV29-1	-	TRBJ1-1	-	TGCAGCGTTGAAATAGGTGGAAACACTGAAGCTTTCTTT	CSVEIGGNTEAFF
TRBV6-6	-	TRBJ2-1	-	TGTGCCAGCAGTTTCAATCGGGGCCACAATGAGCAGTTCTTC	CASSFNRGHNEQFF
TRBV5-4	-	TRBJ1-2	-	TGTGCCAGCAGCTTGTTCTCAGGGGGCTACACCTTC	CASSLFSGGYTF
TRBV5-8	TRBD1	TRBJ1-1	-	TGTGCCAGCAGCTCCGGGACAGGGAACACTGAAGCTTTCTTT	CASSSGTGNTEAFF
TRBV29-1	-	TRBJ2-2	-	TGCAGCGTTGAAGCCCGGGGGCCCACCGGGGAGCTGTTTTTT	CSVEARGPTGELFF
TRBV19	TRBD1	TRBJ1-6	-	TGTGCCAGTAGTACCACCCCCCGGGACAGGTATTCACCCCTCCACTTT	CASSTTPRDRYSPLHF
TRBV4-1	-	TRBJ2-3	-	TGCGCCAGCAGCCCTGACAGGAGCACAGATACGCAGTATTTT	CASSPDRSTDTQYF
TRBV12-5	-	TRBJ2-1	-	TGTGCTAGTGGTTTGAACCTGGGCAGGTTGGACAATGAGCAGTTCTTC	CASGLNLGRLDNEQFF
TRBV30	TRBD1	TRBJ1-1	-	TGTGCCTGGGGGACAGGGATGAACACTGAAGCTTTCTTT	CAWGTGMNTEAFF
TRBV30	TRBD1	TRBJ2-5	once	TGTGCCTGGAGCACCGGGACAGGTGTTGAGACCCAGTACTTC	CAWSTGTGVETQYF
TRBV6-6	-	TRBJ1-1	-	TGTGCCAGCAGTTATAGGACTGAAGCTTTCTTT	CASSYRTEAFF
TRBV4-3	-	TRBJ1-6	-	TGCGCCAGCAGCCAAGATGGGGGGGGCACCTATAATTCACCCCTCCACTTT	CASSQDGGGTYNSPLHF
TRBV6-1	-	TRBJ1-2	few	TGTGCCAGCAGTGAAGGGGACACCTACTATGGCTACACCTTC	CASSEGDTYYGYTF
TRBV27	TRBD1	TRBJ2-7	-	TGTGCCAGCGCCTCGACAGGGTCCTACGAGCAGTACTTC	CASASTGSYEQYF
TRBV18	TRBD1	TRBJ2-5	-	TGTGCCAGCTCACCCGACAGGGTACAAGAGACCCAGTACTTC	CASSPDRVQETQYF
TRBV9	-	TRBJ2-5	-	TGTGCCAGCAGCGTAGCTATGTCCGGAGAGACCCAGTACTTC	CASSVAMSGETQYF
TRBV6-5	TRBD2	TRBJ2-2	-	TGTGCCAGCAGTCGACTAGCGGGGGCTCCCGGGGAGCTGTTTTTT	CASSRLAGAPGELFF
TRBV14	-	TRBJ2-5	-	TGTGCCAGCAGCGACCTTGGGACGGTGTACCAAGAGACCCAGTACTTC	CASSDLGTVYQETQYF
TRBV6-5	TRBD1	TRBJ1-2	-	TGTGCCAGTAAAGGGACAGGAACTAACTATGGCTACACCTTC	CASKGTGTNYGYTF
TRBV7-2	-	TRBJ2-7	-	TGTGCCAGCAGCTCCTATTCCTCCTACGAGCAGTACTTC	CASSSYSSYEQYF
TRBV27	TRBD1	TRBJ2-4	-	TGTGCCAGCAGACCACCCGGACAGGGTGCCATTCAGTACTTC	CASRPPGQGAIQYF
TRBV9	-	TRBJ2-7	few	TGTGCCAGCAGCGTAGTTGGGGGGCCGGGCTACGAGCAGTACTTC	CASSVVGGPGYEQYF
TRBV5-1	-	TRBJ1-3	-	TGCGCCAGCAGCCCGAGAGGGGGAACTGGAAACACCATATATTTT	CASSPRGGTGNTIYF
TRBV21-1	-	TRBJ2-2	-	TGTGCCAGCAGCAAAGATGGCCCAAGGGGGCAATCGAGGGGGGAGCTGTTTTTT	CASSKDGPRGQSRGELFF
TRBV7-9	-	TRBJ1-2	-	TGTGCCAGCAGCCAAAACAGGGACGCTCGCGGCTACACCTTC	CASSQNRDARGYTF
TRBV28	-	TRBJ2-1	-	TGTGCCAGCAGTTACTCCCTCCCCAATGAGCAGTTCTTC	CASSYSLPNEQFF
TRBV5-4	-	TRBJ1-4	-	TGTGCCAGCAGCTTGGCCGTTAATGAAAAACTGTTTTTT	CASSLAVNEKLFF
TRBV28	-	TRBJ1-2	-	TGTGCCAGCAGCTCTTCCGACAGGCTGGGAGGCTACACCTTC	CASSSSDRLGGYTF